This T cell receptor beta chain was captured in a study of T cells in Graves' hyperthyroidism and ophthalmopathy. With a duration under 2 months, the hyperthyroidism was newly diagnosed in patients aged 18 to 65. Amplified TCR beta CDR3 regions derived from RNA transcripts. The HTBI primer set served for first-round RT-PCR of the TCR CDR3. TCRdb called the multiplex PCR reads again in MiXCR, with one record for every CDR3 protein. The data hold under 300,000 distinct CDR3 sequences, with roughly 15% observed a single time. At least ten counts were recorded for this clonotype. As yet, its antigen is unknown. General observations from the study: In the blood, most expanded thyroid clonotypes above 0.001 appeared as well.

V dropped 1 base and J dropped 3; count of bases not matched to a gene: 9. Germline V gene sequence: CDR1 MNHEY, CDR2 SVGAGI. The CDR3 consists of 16 residues. The sample consisted of blood. The chain employs TRBV6-5 and TRBJ2-7, with 7 nucleotides matching TRBD2. This sequence originates from a woman aged 40 to 50 with Graves' hyperthyroidism. The CDR3, as DNA: TGTGCCAGCAGTTACTATAAGCGGGACTATTTCTACGAGCAGTACTTC. Protein: CASSYYKRDYFYEQYF.